This T cell receptor beta chain was sequenced in a study of glioma-infiltrating T cells after dendritic cell vaccination. The primer mix had 60 V beta and 13 J beta primers. Clones were read by immunoSEQ multiplex PCR, and TCRdb kept only the in-frame ones, dropping some. The top ten hold 2% to 2.5% of the sample, which has 70,000 to 95,000 clones, more than 75% seen once. The V and J ends lost 3 bases and 6 bases respectively, with 20 bases between them. The germline V gene has CDR1 MNHNS and CDR2 SASEGT. The CDR3 is made up of 16 amino acids. Time point in this sample: after dendritic cell vaccination, including at tumor progression/relapse.

The chain uses TRBV6-1 and TRBJ1-2; D call uncertain. The sequencing used blood, collected after dendritic cell vaccination. This receptor was identified in a human donor with glioblastoma. The CDR3 loop reads CASSDLTVRARDGYTF. The CDR3, as DNA: TGTGCCAGCAGTGACCTAACCGTGCGGGCCAGAGATGGCTACACCTTC.